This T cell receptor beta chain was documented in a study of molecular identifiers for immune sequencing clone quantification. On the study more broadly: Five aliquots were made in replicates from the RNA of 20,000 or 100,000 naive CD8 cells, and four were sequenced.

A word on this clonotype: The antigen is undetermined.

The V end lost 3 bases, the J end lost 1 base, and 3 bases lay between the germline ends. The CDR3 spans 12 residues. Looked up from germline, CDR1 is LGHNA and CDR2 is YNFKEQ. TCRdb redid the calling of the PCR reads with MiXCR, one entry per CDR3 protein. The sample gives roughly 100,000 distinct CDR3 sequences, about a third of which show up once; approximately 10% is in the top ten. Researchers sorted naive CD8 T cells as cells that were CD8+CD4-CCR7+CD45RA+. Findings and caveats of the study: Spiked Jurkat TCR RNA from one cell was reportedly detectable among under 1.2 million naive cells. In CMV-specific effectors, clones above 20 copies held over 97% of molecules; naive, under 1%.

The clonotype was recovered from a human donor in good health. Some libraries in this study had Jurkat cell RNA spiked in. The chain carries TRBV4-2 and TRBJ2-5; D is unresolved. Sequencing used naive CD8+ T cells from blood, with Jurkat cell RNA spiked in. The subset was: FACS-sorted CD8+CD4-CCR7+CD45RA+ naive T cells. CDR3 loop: CASSHLQETQYF. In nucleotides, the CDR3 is TGTGCCAGCAGCCACCTCCAAGAGACCCAGTACTTC.